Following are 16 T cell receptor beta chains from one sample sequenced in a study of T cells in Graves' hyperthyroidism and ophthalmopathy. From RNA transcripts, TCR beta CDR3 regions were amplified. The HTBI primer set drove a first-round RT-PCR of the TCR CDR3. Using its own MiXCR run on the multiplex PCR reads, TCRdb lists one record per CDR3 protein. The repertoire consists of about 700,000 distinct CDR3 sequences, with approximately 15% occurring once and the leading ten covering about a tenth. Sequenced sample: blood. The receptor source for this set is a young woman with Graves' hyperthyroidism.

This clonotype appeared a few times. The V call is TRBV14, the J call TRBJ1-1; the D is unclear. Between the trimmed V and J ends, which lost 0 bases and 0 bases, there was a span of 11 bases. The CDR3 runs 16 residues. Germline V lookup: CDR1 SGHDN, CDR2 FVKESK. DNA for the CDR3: TGTGCCAGCAGCCAAGATCAAGGTACGGTGAACACTGAAGCTTTCTTT. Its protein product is CASSQDQGTVNTEAFF. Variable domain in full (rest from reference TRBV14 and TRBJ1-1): EAGVTQFPSHSVIEKGQTVTLRCDPISGHDNLYWYRRVMGKEIKFLLHFVKESKQDESGMPNNRFLAERTGGTYSTLKVQPAELEDSGVYFCASSQDQGTVNTEAFFGQGTRLTVV.

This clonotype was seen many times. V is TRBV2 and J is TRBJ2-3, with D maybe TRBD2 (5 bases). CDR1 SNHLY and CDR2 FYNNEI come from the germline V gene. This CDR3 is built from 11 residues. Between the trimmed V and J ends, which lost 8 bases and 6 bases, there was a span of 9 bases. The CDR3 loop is CASCRRDTQYF. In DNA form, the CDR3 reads TGTGCCAGCTGTAGGAGGGATACGCAGTATTTT.

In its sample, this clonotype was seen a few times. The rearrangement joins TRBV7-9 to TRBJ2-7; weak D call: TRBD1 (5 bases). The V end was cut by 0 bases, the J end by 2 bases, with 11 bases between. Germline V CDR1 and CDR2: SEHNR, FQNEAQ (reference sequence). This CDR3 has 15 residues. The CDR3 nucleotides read TGTGCCAGCAGCTTAGCCCTGACAGATACCTACGAGCAGTACTTC. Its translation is CASSLALTDTYEQYF. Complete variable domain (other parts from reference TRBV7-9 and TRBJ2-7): DTGVSQNPRHKITKRGQNVTFRCDPISEHNRLYWYRQTLGQGPEFLTYFQNEAQLEKSRLLSDRFSAERPKGSFSTLEIQRTEQGDSAMYLCASSLALTDTYEQYFGPGTRLTVT.

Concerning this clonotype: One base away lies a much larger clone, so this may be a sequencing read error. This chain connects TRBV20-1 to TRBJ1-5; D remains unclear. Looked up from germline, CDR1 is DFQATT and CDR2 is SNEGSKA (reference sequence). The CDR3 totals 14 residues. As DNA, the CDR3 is TGCAGTGCAAGTTCGGCCCAAGGCAATCAGCCCCGGCATTTT. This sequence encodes CSASSAQGNQPRHF.

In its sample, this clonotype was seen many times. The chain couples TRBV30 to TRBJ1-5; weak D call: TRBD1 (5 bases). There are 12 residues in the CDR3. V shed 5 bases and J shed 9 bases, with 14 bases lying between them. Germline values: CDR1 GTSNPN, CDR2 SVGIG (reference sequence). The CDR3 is CAWAGPGGPQHF. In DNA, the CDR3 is TGTGCCTGGGCGGGACCCGGAGGGCCCCAGCATTTT.

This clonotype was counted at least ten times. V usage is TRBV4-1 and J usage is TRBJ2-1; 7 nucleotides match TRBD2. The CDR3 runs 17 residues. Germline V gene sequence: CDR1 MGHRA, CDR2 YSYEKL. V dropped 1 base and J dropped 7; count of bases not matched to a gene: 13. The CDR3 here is CASSQGVGGGFVNEQFF. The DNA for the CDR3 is TGCGCCAGCAGCCAAGGGGTTGGGGGAGGGTTTGTGAATGAGCAGTTCTTC.

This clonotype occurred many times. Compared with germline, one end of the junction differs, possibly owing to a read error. CDR3 sequence (DNA): TGTGCCAGCAGTCAAGCAGGGGGCACGCCCCAGCATTTT. Its translation is CASSQAGGTPQHF. The J gene is TRBJ1-5, the V gene TRBV6-1; TRBD1 aligns across 8 bases. The length of the CDR3 is 13 residues. Germline CDR1 and CDR2: MNHNS and SASEGT.

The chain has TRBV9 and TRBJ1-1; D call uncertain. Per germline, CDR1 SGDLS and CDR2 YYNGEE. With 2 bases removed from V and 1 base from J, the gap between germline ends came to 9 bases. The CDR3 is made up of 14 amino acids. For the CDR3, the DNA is TGTGCCAGCAGCGTGCAGTCTGCGAACACTGAAGCTTTCTTT. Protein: CASSVQSANTEAFF.

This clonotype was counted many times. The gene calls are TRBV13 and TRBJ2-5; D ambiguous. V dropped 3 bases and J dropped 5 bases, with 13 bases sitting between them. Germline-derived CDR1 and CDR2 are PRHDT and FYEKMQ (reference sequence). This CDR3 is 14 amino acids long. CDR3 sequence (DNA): TGTGCCAGCAGCTTTGGACCGTTCGGGGAGACCCAGTACTTC. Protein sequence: CASSFGPFGETQYF.

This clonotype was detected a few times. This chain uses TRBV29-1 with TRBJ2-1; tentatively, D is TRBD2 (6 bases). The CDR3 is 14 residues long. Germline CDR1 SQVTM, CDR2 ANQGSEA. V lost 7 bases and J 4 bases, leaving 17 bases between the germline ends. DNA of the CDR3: TGCAGCGCTTCTGGAGGGGCTCTTTACAATGAGCAGTTCTTC. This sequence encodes CSASGGALYNEQFF.

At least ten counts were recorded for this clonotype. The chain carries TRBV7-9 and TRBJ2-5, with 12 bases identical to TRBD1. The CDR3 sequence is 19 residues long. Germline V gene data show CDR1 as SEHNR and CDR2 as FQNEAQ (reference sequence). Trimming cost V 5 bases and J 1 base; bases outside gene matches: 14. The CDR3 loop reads CASSVRDRGRKSFQETQYF. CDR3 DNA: TGTGCCAGCAGCGTACGGGACAGGGGGCGAAAATCATTCCAAGAGACCCAGTACTTC.

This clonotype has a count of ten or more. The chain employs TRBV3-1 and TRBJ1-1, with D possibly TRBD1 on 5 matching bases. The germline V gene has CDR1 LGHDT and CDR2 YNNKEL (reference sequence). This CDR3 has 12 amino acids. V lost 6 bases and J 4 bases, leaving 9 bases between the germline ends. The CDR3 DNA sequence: TGTGCCAGCAGAAGAGGGACCACTGAAGCTTTCTTT. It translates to CASRRGTTEAFF. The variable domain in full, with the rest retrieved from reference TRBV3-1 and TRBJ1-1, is DTAVSQTPKYLVTQMGNDKSIKCEQNLGHDTMYWYKQDSKKFLKIMFSYNNKELIINETVPNRFSPKSPDKAHLNLHINSLELGDSAVYFCASRRGTTEAFFGQGTRLTVV.

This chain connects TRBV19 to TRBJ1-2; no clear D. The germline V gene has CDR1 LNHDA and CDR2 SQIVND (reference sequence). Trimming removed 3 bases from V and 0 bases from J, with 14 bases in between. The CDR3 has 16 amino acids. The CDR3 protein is CASSISSVGSNYGYTF. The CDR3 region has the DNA TGTGCCAGTAGTATTTCTTCGGTCGGATCTAACTATGGCTACACCTTC.

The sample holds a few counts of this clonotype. CDR3: CASSPELAGGGNTGELFF. The DNA of the CDR3 is TGTGCCAGCAGCCCGGAACTAGCGGGAGGAGGTAACACCGGGGAGCTGTTTTTT. The J gene is TRBJ2-2, the V gene TRBV5-6; 12 nucleotides line up with TRBD2. Germline V gene lookup returns CDR1 SGHDT and CDR2 YYEEEE. Trimming removed 4 bases from V and 2 bases from J; junction bases left unmatched: 9. The CDR3 consists of 18 residues.

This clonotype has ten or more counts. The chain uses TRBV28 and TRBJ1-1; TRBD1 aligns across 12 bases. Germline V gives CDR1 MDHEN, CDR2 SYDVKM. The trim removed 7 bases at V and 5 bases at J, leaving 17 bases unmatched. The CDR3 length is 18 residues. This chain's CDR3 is CASKLVPRDRGLWTEAFF. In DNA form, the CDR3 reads TGTGCCAGCAAACTCGTGCCCCGGGACAGGGGGCTGTGGACTGAAGCTTTCTTT. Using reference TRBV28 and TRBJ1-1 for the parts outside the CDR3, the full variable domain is DVKVTQSSRYLVKRTGEKVFLECVQDMDHENMFWYRQDPGLGLRLIYFSYDVKMKEKGDIPEGYSVSREKKERFSLILESASTNQTSMYLCASKLVPRDRGLWTEAFFGQGTRLTVV.

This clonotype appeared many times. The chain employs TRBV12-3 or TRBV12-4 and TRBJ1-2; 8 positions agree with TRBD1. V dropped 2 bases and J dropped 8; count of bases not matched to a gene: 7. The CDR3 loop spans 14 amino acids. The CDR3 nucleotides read TGTGCCAGCAGTTTAAGTCAGGGGGCGGGCGGCTACACCTTC. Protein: CASSLSQGAGGYTF.